The rows below give T cell receptor beta chains drawn from one sample of a study of T-cell memory formation after mild COVID-19. MiXCR was run by TCRdb on the 5' RACE reads, yielding one entry per CDR3 protein. The sample includes just under 350,000 distinct CDR3 sequences, over 10% seen only once; the top ten take 20% to 25%. The sequenced sample was PBMCs or a T cell subset sorted from them (not recorded which). The receptors were sampled from a man aged 18-30 years who had mild COVID-19 (a few samples of this study predate the infection). Cell type and time point are not known. The CDR3 runs from the conserved cysteine through the conserved F or W. D genes are given only for firm matches. Only some rows state a clone size, as once, few, many or a class for expanded clones.

clone size	V gene	J gene	D gene	CDR3 DNA	CDR3 protein
NA	TRBV12-3/TRBV12-4	TRBJ1-2	NA	TGTGCCAGCAGTTCGGGGGTAATCTACACCTTC	CASSSGVIYTF
NA	TRBV27	TRBJ2-7	TRBD1	TGTGCCAGCCATCCCGCGGGACAGGTGTCCCACGAGCAGTACTTC	CASHPAGQVSHEQYF
NA	TRBV7-9	TRBJ2-5	NA	TGTGCCAGCAGCCCCCGCGTAACTCTATGGGAGACCCAGTACTTC	CASSPRVTLWETQYF
NA	TRBV7-2	TRBJ1-1	NA	TGTGCCAGCAGCTTAGATCTGGGGGGTCTTTTTTACACTGAAGCTTTCTTT	CASSLDLGGLFYTEAFF
many	TRBV5-1	TRBJ1-2	NA	TGCGCCAGCAGCTTGACCAAGGATGGCTACACCTTC	CASSLTKDGYTF
NA	TRBV5-5	TRBJ2-6	NA	TGTGCCAGCAGCTTGGCCGGGGGGCCAGGGGCCAACGTCCTGACTTTC	CASSLAGGPGANVLTF
few	TRBV9	TRBJ1-1	NA	TGTGCCAGCAGCCCCCAAGGCGGGACTAACACTGAAGCTTTCTTT	CASSPQGGTNTEAFF
many	TRBV4-3	TRBJ1-4	NA	TGCGCCAGCAGCCAAGATCGTAGGGGCAGCGAAAAACTGTTTTTT	CASSQDRRGSEKLFF
NA	TRBV19	TRBJ1-6	NA	TGTGCCAGTAGAGAGGAGCCACTTAGGTCACCCCTCCACTTT	CASREEPLRSPLHF
NA	TRBV29-1	TRBJ1-2	TRBD1	TGCAGCGTTGAAGATCGAAACAGGGGGGACGGTCGTGGCTACACCTTC	CSVEDRNRGDGRGYTF
NA	TRBV6-2/TRBV6-3	TRBJ2-1	NA	TGTGCCAGCACTTTTGGGGGCGTTGTCAATGAGCAGTTCTTC	CASTFGGVVNEQFF
NA	TRBV29-1	TRBJ2-1	NA	TGCAGCGTTGTACTAGCACTAGGGGGGAATGAGCAGTTCTTC	CSVVLALGGNEQFF
NA	TRBV12-3/TRBV12-4	TRBJ1-5	TRBD1	TGTGCCAGCAGTCCCCAGGGGGGGCCCCAGCATTTT	CASSPQGGPQHF
few	TRBV5-1	TRBJ1-2	NA	TGCGCCAGCAGTTCCGTCTACGGCTCTAACTATGGCTACACCTTC	CASSSVYGSNYGYTF
many	TRBV20-1	TRBJ2-4	NA	TGCAGTGCTTATAAGACAGCTAAAAACATTCAGTACTTC	CSAYKTAKNIQYF
NA	TRBV19	TRBJ2-1	NA	TGTGCCAGTAGTCCGGGACCTCGGCCTGACAATGAGCAGTTCTTC	CASSPGPRPDNEQFF
NA	TRBV5-6	TRBJ2-2	NA	TGTGCCAGCAGCTTTTTGACAGAAGGGCTGTTTTTT	CASSFLTEGLFF
NA	TRBV5-4	TRBJ1-4	NA	TGTGCCAGCAGCCTCGACAGCAACGATGAAAAACTGTTTTTT	CASSLDSNDEKLFF
NA	TRBV28	TRBJ1-5	TRBD1	TGTGCCAGCAGTCCGACTCCGGGACAGGGGACGAGCAATCAGCCCCAGCATTTT	CASSPTPGQGTSNQPQHF
many	TRBV7-9	TRBJ1-2	NA	TGTGCCAGCAGCTTACAGGACAATGGCTACACCTTC	CASSLQDNGYTF
few	TRBV9	TRBJ2-1	TRBD2	TGTGCCAGCAGCGTAGAAGGCGGGGGTGAGCAGTTCTTC	CASSVEGGGEQFF
few	TRBV7-9	TRBJ2-7	TRBD1	TGTGCCAGCAGCTTAGTAGTTGTGACAGGGGCCTACGAGCAGTACTTC	CASSLVVVTGAYEQYF
NA	TRBV7-2	TRBJ2-1	TRBD1	TGTGCCAGCAGAGTGACAGGGAGCAATGAGCAGTTCTTC	CASRVTGSNEQFF
NA	TRBV4-3	TRBJ1-4	NA	TGCGCCAGCAGCCAAGAAGAGGGCTTCGCTAATGAAAAACTGTTTTTT	CASSQEEGFANEKLFF
NA	TRBV20-1	TRBJ1-2	NA	TGCAGTGCTAAACCGGGACGTCATGGCTACACCTTC	CSAKPGRHGYTF
NA	TRBV19	TRBJ2-1	NA	TGTGCCAGTAGGCTATTGGGGGATGATGAGCAGTTCTTC	CASRLLGDDEQFF
few	TRBV7-9	TRBJ2-1	TRBD2	TGTGCCAGCAGCACCCGCGGGGGAGCGATCAATGAGCAGTTCTTC	CASSTRGGAINEQFF
many	TRBV12-3/TRBV12-4	TRBJ2-1	NA	TGTGCCAGCAGTTTAGATTTTGGTCCCGATGAGCAGTTCTTC	CASSLDFGPDEQFF
NA	TRBV6-1	TRBJ1-2	TRBD1	TGTGCCAGCATGGGGACAGGGGGTTCAAGAGGCTATGGCTACACCTTC	CASMGTGGSRGYGYTF
NA	TRBV4-3	TRBJ1-1	TRBD1	TGCGCCAGCAGCCAAGATAGCCCAGGGGGGGTGAACACTGAAGCTTTCTTT	CASSQDSPGGVNTEAFF
NA	TRBV24-1	TRBJ2-3	NA	TGTGCCACCAGTGACAGAGACCCAGATACGCAGTATTTT	CATSDRDPDTQYF
few	TRBV7-2	TRBJ1-3	NA	TGTGCCAGCAGCTCGAACCAGGGTTTGGACACCATATATTTT	CASSSNQGLDTIYF
NA	TRBV28	TRBJ1-3	NA	TGTGCCAGCATTTCTGAACGATGGGGGAACACCATATATTTT	CASISERWGNTIYF
NA	TRBV5-1	TRBJ1-1	NA	TGCGCCAGCAGCCCCGTCTTACAGGGTTCATCTGAAGCTTTCTTT	CASSPVLQGSSEAFF
many	TRBV12-3/TRBV12-4	TRBJ1-5	NA	TGTGCCAGCAGTTTCCACAGGGAGCAGCCCCAGCATTTT	CASSFHREQPQHF
NA	TRBV12-3/TRBV12-4	TRBJ2-6	NA	TGTGCCAGCAGTTTGGGTCACTCTGGGGCCAACGTCCTGACTTTC	CASSLGHSGANVLTF
few	TRBV7-6	TRBJ2-7	TRBD2	TGTGCCAGCAGCTGGGCTAGCGGGCGTTACGAGCAGTACTTC	CASSWASGRYEQYF
few	TRBV11-2	TRBJ2-7	NA	TGTGCCAGCAGCTTAAGCCCGTCGGTTTCTGAGCAGTACTTC	CASSLSPSVSEQYF
NA	TRBV4-2	TRBJ2-5	NA	TGTGCCAGCAGCCAAGGAACAGCCTACCGGGAGACCCAGTACTTC	CASSQGTAYRETQYF
few	TRBV20-1	TRBJ2-2	TRBD2	TGCAGTGCTAGAGAGAACGGGGGGTTTACCGGGGAGCTGTTTTTT	CSARENGGFTGELFF
few	TRBV7-2	TRBJ1-5	NA	TGTGCCAGCAGCTTAGAACAGGGAAGGGGACAGCCCCAGCATTTT	CASSLEQGRGQPQHF
NA	TRBV30	TRBJ2-3	TRBD1	TGTGCCTGGGCCGGGACAGGGTTCACAGATACGCAGTATTTT	CAWAGTGFTDTQYF
NA	TRBV3-1	TRBJ1-2	NA	TGTGCCAGCAGCCAAGATGCCGCAGGTGGTGGCTACACCTTC	CASSQDAAGGGYTF
few	TRBV5-1	TRBJ2-7	NA	TGCGCCAGCAGCTTTACTCTACTGGGGGAGCAGTACTTC	CASSFTLLGEQYF
NA	TRBV5-1	TRBJ1-2	NA	TGCGCCAGCAGCTACCCCGCCGGGGACTATGGCTACACCTTC	CASSYPAGDYGYTF
few	TRBV11-2	TRBJ2-1	TRBD2	TGTGCCAGCAGCTTTAATCGGGATAGCGGGGGCTCCTACAATGAGCAGTTCTTC	CASSFNRDSGGSYNEQFF
few	TRBV7-3	TRBJ2-2	NA	TGTGCCAGCAGCTTATTTGGTGCGAGGGGGATGGCCGGGGAGCTGTTTTTT	CASSLFGARGMAGELFF
many	TRBV4-1	TRBJ2-5	NA	TGCGCCAGCAGCCTGCCGGACGCCAGAGGGGAGACCCAGTACTTC	CASSLPDARGETQYF
few	TRBV11-2	TRBJ1-5	TRBD1	TGTGCCAGCAGCTTGCCGACAGGGGAGGCTCAGCCCCAGCATTTT	CASSLPTGEAQPQHF
NA	TRBV30	TRBJ2-2	TRBD1	TGTGCCTGGAATACAGGGGGCAGCGGGGAGCTGTTTTTT	CAWNTGGSGELFF